This T cell receptor (beta chain) was identified during a study of PD-1 blockade in classical Hodgkin lymphoma. Overall study findings and caveats: Baseline TCR diversity was reportedly lower in newly diagnosed patients than in healthy donors. It was reported as lower still in relapsed/refractory patients. The repertoire differences lack a defined cause, possibly disease activity or prior therapy.

Measured with immunoSEQ multiplex PCR; TCRdb has only the in-frame clones, and not every one. Among about 28,000 clones listed, roughly nine tenths were seen once. With regard to this clone: Its specificity is not known.

Stated time point: newly diagnosed, previously untreated cHL patient sample. The study compared against PBMCs from newly diagnosed, untreated classical Hodgkin lymphoma. Germline lookup yields CDR1 LNHDA and CDR2 SQIVND (reference sequence). V shed 7 bases and J 2 bases; nucleotides not matched to a gene: 4. The CDR3 extends over 14 amino acids. V usage is TRBV19 and J usage is TRBJ2-3; 9 nucleotides match TRBD2. This receptor was obtained from a human donor with classical Hodgkin lymphoma. Sequenced: peripheral blood mononuclear cells (PBMCs). The CDR3 loop is CASTASGITDTQYF. As DNA, the CDR3 is TGTGCCAGTACGGCTAGCGGGATCACAGATACGCAGTATTTT.